This T cell receptor beta chain was captured by sequencing in a study of blood T cells in healthy people across ages. In regard to this clonotype: No antigen is known for it.

The study, taken as a whole, reports: TCR beta diversity, measured per million T cells, fell in a roughly linear way with age. Long-lived and aged donors differed, with more naive CD4+ cells and higher diversity in the long-lived.

The use of a sample-barcoded 5' primer and a J-beta primer mix characterized a second PCR of roughly 6 to 12 cycles. Unique molecular identifiers of 12 random nucleotides labeled each cDNA. TCRdb recomputed calls from the 5' RACE reads with MiXCR, one row per CDR3 protein. Of 700,000 to 800,000 distinct CDR3 sequences listed, about 42% are singletons. Each sample yielded at least 5 micrograms of PBMC total RNA. The sequence was obtained from a woman aged 60-70 years in good health. The sample consisted of blood.

CDR3 sequence: CSASEADYGYTF. The CDR3 coding sequence is TGCAGTGCTAGTGAGGCAGATTATGGCTACACCTTC. The rearrangement uses TRBV20-1 and TRBJ1-2, with unresolved D. With 3 bases removed from V and 5 bases from J, the gap between germline ends came to 10 bases. This CDR3 region has 12 residues. Germline V gene lookup returns CDR1 DFQATT and CDR2 SNEGSKA (reference sequence).